These T cell receptor beta chains were read from a single sample in a study of early T cells in non-severe SARS-CoV-2 infection. Via MiXCR, TCRdb re-called the 5' RACE reads, giving one row per CDR3 protein. The sample carries 45,000 to 60,000 distinct CDR3 sequences, less than 9.5% recorded once. This sample comprised whole blood, obtained at baseline. The receptors derive from an adult who was a healthcare worker with PCR-confirmed SARS-CoV-2 infection or an uninfected control (not recorded which). Each CDR3 is given with its conserved first and last residue. D genes are given only for firm matches. Clone size appears in some rows only: once, few, many, or a class for an expanded clone.

D: .
J: TRBJ2-7
V: TRBV5-1
size: .
DNA: TGCGCCAGCGGCCGGGACACCGTTAGGCACGAGCAGTACTTC
CDR3: CASGRDTVRHEQYF

D: TRBD1
J: TRBJ1-1
V: TRBV10-2
size: many
DNA: TGCGCCAGCCATTCGACAGGGTTGAACACTGAAGCTTTCTTT
CDR3: CASHSTGLNTEAFF

D: .
J: TRBJ1-6
V: TRBV6-1
size: many
DNA: TGTGCCAGCAGTGAACAGGGGATGAGTTCACCCCTCCACTTT
CDR3: CASSEQGMSSPLHF

D: .
J: TRBJ2-3
V: TRBV10-3
size: many
DNA: TGTGCCATCAAGGTGGCGGCTTCAGATACGCAGTATTTT
CDR3: CAIKVAASDTQYF

D: .
J: TRBJ1-2
V: TRBV5-1
size: .
DNA: TGCGCCAGCAGCGGATGGGCTAACTATGGCTACACCTTC
CDR3: CASSGWANYGYTF

D: .
J: TRBJ2-1
V: TRBV9
size: many
DNA: TGTGCCAGCAGCGTCCTACAGGAGAATGAGCAGTTCTTC
CDR3: CASSVLQENEQFF

D: .
J: TRBJ2-3
V: TRBV6-4
size: .
DNA: TGTGCCAGCAGCCGAACCGCGGCAGATACGCAGTATTTT
CDR3: CASSRTAADTQYF

D: .
J: TRBJ2-2
V: TRBV7-6
size: few
DNA: TGTGCCAGCTCGAATCCCGGGGAGCTGTTTTTT
CDR3: CASSNPGELFF

D: .
J: TRBJ2-1
V: TRBV4-1
size: .
DNA: TGCGCCAGCAGCCATGCACCCCACATGGATGATGAGCAGTTCTTC
CDR3: CASSHAPHMDDEQFF

D: .
J: TRBJ2-3
V: TRBV5-1
size: .
DNA: TGCGCCAGCAGCTCGGAAGAAAGCGACACAGATACGCAGTATTTT
CDR3: CASSSEESDTDTQYF

D: TRBD2
J: TRBJ2-7
V: TRBV7-8
size: few
DNA: TGTGCCAGCAGCCAGCCGGCGGGAGGGCCCGGCGAGCAGTACTTC
CDR3: CASSQPAGGPGEQYF

D: .
J: TRBJ1-2
V: TRBV6-5
size: .
DNA: TGTGCCAGCAGGGGAATTGGGACAAACTATGGCTACACCTTC
CDR3: CASRGIGTNYGYTF

D: TRBD2
J: TRBJ2-7
V: TRBV3-1
size: .
DNA: TGTGCCAGCAGTTTTTCTAGCGGCCTCTCCTACGAGCAGTACTTC
CDR3: CASSFSSGLSYEQYF

D: .
J: TRBJ1-1
V: TRBV30
size: many
DNA: TGTGCCCGGGCAGTGCCGAACACTGAAGCTTTCTTT
CDR3: CARAVPNTEAFF

D: .
J: TRBJ2-5
V: TRBV19
size: many
DNA: TGTGCCAGTCGACAGAATCAATACCGAAACCAAGAGACCCAGTACTTC
CDR3: CASRQNQYRNQETQYF

D: .
J: TRBJ2-1
V: TRBV28
size: few
DNA: TGTGCCAGCAGTTTGGGGTACGGTGAGCAGTTCTTC
CDR3: CASSLGYGEQFF

D: TRBD1
J: TRBJ2-1
V: TRBV3-1
size: .
DNA: TGTGCCAGCAGGCCCGGGACAGGACCCTACAATGAGCAGTTCTTC
CDR3: CASRPGTGPYNEQFF

D: .
J: TRBJ2-2
V: TRBV12-3/TRBV12-4
size: few
DNA: TGTGCCAGCAGTCCCGGGACTGGGGGGACCGGGGAGCTGTTTTTT
CDR3: CASSPGTGGTGELFF

D: .
J: TRBJ1-1
V: TRBV7-9
size: .
DNA: TGTGCCAGCAGCCGGCTGGAGGGCAGGGGTATTTGGGACACTGAAGCTTTCTTT
CDR3: CASSRLEGRGIWDTEAFF

D: .
J: TRBJ1-2
V: TRBV12-5
size: many
DNA: TGTGCTAGTGGTGAGCGCCTTCATGGCTATGGCTACACCTTC
CDR3: CASGERLHGYGYTF

D: .
J: TRBJ2-5
V: TRBV4-1
size: few
DNA: TGCGCCTCCCGGAGGGCAGCTCACCAGGAAGAGACCCAGTACTTC
CDR3: CASRRAAHQEETQYF

D: TRBD2
J: TRBJ2-1
V: TRBV10-1
size: few
DNA: TGCGCCAGCAGCGCGGGGGGGTTAAATGAGCAGTTCTTC
CDR3: CASSAGGLNEQFF

D: TRBD2
J: TRBJ2-7
V: TRBV3-1
size: many
DNA: TGTGCCAGCAGCCCGGGGGGAGAGCAGTACTTC
CDR3: CASSPGGEQYF

D: .
J: TRBJ1-1
V: TRBV11-2
size: .
DNA: TGTGCCAGCAGCTTAGGACACCTGAACACTGAAGCTTTCTTT
CDR3: CASSLGHLNTEAFF

D: .
J: TRBJ1-2
V: TRBV5-4
size: many
DNA: TGTGCCAGCAGCTTAGTCAACAGGGTTGGGTATGGCTACACCTTC
CDR3: CASSLVNRVGYGYTF

D: TRBD2
J: TRBJ2-1
V: TRBV7-9
size: few
DNA: TGTGCCAGCAGTACCGGGGGTAGCGGGCACAATGAGCAGTTCTTC
CDR3: CASSTGGSGHNEQFF

D: .
J: TRBJ1-6
V: TRBV5-5
size: many
DNA: TGTGCCAGCAGCTTGAGGACAGTAAATAATTCACCCCTCCACTTT
CDR3: CASSLRTVNNSPLHF

D: TRBD2
J: TRBJ2-7
V: TRBV20-1
size: many
DNA: TGCAGTGCTAGAGGGACTAGCGGGTTTACCGAGCAGTACTTC
CDR3: CSARGTSGFTEQYF

D: .
J: TRBJ1-2
V: TRBV6-2/TRBV6-3
size: .
DNA: TGTGCCAGCACTCTAAGGGAACGGACAATCAACTATGGCTACACCTTC
CDR3: CASTLRERTINYGYTF

D: .
J: TRBJ2-7
V: TRBV27
size: many
DNA: TGTGCCACCTATCCCCTCAGCTCCTACGAGCAGTACTTC
CDR3: CATYPLSSYEQYF

D: .
J: TRBJ2-2
V: TRBV2
size: many
DNA: TGTGCCAGCAGCACGTTCCGAGGCGGGGAGCTGTTTTTT
CDR3: CASSTFRGGELFF

D: .
J: TRBJ1-1
V: TRBV12-3/TRBV12-4
size: many
DNA: TGTGCCAGCAGCCTACAGGGCATGAGCACTGAAGCTTTCTTT
CDR3: CASSLQGMSTEAFF

D: .
J: TRBJ2-3
V: TRBV6-5
size: few
DNA: TGTGCCAGCAGTTCCGGGGGGCGATCCCCAGATACGCAGTATTTT
CDR3: CASSSGGRSPDTQYF

D: .
J: TRBJ2-7
V: TRBV4-1
size: many
DNA: TGCGCCAGCAGCGCGAAGGGTCCGGGGTACGAGCAGTACTTC
CDR3: CASSAKGPGYEQYF

D: .
J: TRBJ2-7
V: TRBV25-1
size: .
DNA: TGTGCCAGCAGTGCCGGGACGACCGGCGAGCAGTACTTC
CDR3: CASSAGTTGEQYF

D: TRBD2
J: TRBJ2-3
V: TRBV3-1
size: .
DNA: TGTGCCAGCAGCCCCGCGACTAGCGGAAGCACAGATACGCAGTATTTT
CDR3: CASSPATSGSTDTQYF

D: .
J: TRBJ2-4
V: TRBV4-1
size: .
DNA: TGCGCCAGCAGCCAAGCCGCGGGTCTCAAAAACATTCAGTACTTC
CDR3: CASSQAAGLKNIQYF

D: TRBD2
J: TRBJ2-1
V: TRBV12-3/TRBV12-4
size: .
DNA: TGTGCCAGCAGCCGCTCCGGACTAGCGCAGTTCTTC
CDR3: CASSRSGLAQFF

D: TRBD2
J: TRBJ2-7
V: TRBV7-6
size: many
DNA: TGTGCCAGCAGCTTAGGTGTTAGCGGGAGCTCCTACGAGCAGTACTTC
CDR3: CASSLGVSGSSYEQYF

D: TRBD2
J: TRBJ2-1
V: TRBV12-5
size: many
DNA: TGTGCTAGTGGTCCGGGGACTAGCGGGACCAATGAGCAGTTCTTC
CDR3: CASGPGTSGTNEQFF

D: TRBD2
J: TRBJ2-1
V: TRBV5-8
size: few
DNA: TGTGCCAGCAGCTTGGGGACTAGCGGGGCCCTCGAGCAGTTCTTC
CDR3: CASSLGTSGALEQFF

D: TRBD2
J: TRBJ2-5
V: TRBV5-1
size: .
DNA: TGCGCCAGCAGCTTGGCCTCCTCTAGCGGGGGAGAGACCCAGTACTTC
CDR3: CASSLASSSGGETQYF

D: .
J: TRBJ1-4
V: TRBV11-2
size: few
DNA: TGTGCCAGCAGCTTAATTTTACGTGAAAAACTGTTTTTT
CDR3: CASSLILREKLFF

D: TRBD2
J: TRBJ2-7
V: TRBV29-1
size: .
DNA: TGCAGCGTTGGGACTAGCAGTTTCTACGAGCAGTACTTC
CDR3: CSVGTSSFYEQYF

D: TRBD2
J: TRBJ2-3
V: TRBV30
size: few
DNA: TGTGCCTGGAGTGTAAGCGGGGCGTCGGATACGCAGTATTTT
CDR3: CAWSVSGASDTQYF

D: .
J: TRBJ2-3
V: TRBV7-8
size: once
DNA: TGTGCCAGCAGCCAAGGGACTCGAGGATTTAGCACAGATACGCAGTATTTT
CDR3: CASSQGTRGFSTDTQYF

D: TRBD2
J: TRBJ2-7
V: TRBV5-4
size: .
DNA: TGTGCCAGCAGCTCTCGGACTAGCGGGGGGGACTACGAGCAGTACTTC
CDR3: CASSSRTSGGDYEQYF

D: TRBD2
J: TRBJ2-7
V: TRBV3-1
size: .
DNA: TGTGCCAGCAGCCCATGGGGACTAACGGGCGACCTGTACTTC
CDR3: CASSPWGLTGDLYF

D: .
J: TRBJ2-3
V: TRBV12-3/TRBV12-4
size: .
DNA: TGTGCCAGCAGTTTATCCCCCAGAGATACGCAGTATTTT
CDR3: CASSLSPRDTQYF

D: .
J: TRBJ1-2
V: TRBV11-2
size: many
DNA: TGTGCCAGCAGCCGCTCCGCGGGGGCGCGTGGCTACACCTTC
CDR3: CASSRSAGARGYTF

D: .
J: TRBJ1-3
V: TRBV2
size: few
DNA: TGTGCCAGCAGTGAAAGGAGGGCAGCTGGAAACACCATATATTTT
CDR3: CASSERRAAGNTIYF

D: TRBD2
J: TRBJ2-7
V: TRBV11-1
size: many
DNA: TGTGCCAGCAGCCCCGGTCCCCTGGGGGGGGGCTCCTACGAGCAGTACTTC
CDR3: CASSPGPLGGGSYEQYF

D: .
J: TRBJ1-3
V: TRBV5-8
size: many
DNA: TGTGCCAGCACACCGGGGGGACACAGACTTGGAAACACCATATATTTT
CDR3: CASTPGGHRLGNTIYF

D: .
J: TRBJ1-1
V: TRBV29-1
size: .
DNA: TGCAGCGTGGGATGGACGGGGAACACTGAAGCTTTCTTT
CDR3: CSVGWTGNTEAFF

D: TRBD1
J: TRBJ1-3
V: TRBV12-3/TRBV12-4
size: .
DNA: TGTGCCAGCAGCCGCCATCGGACAGGGACCTCTGAAAACACCATATATTTT
CDR3: CASSRHRTGTSENTIYF

D: .
J: TRBJ2-7
V: TRBV18
size: .
DNA: TGTGCCAGCTCACCATTAAGGGACCACGAGCAGTACTTC
CDR3: CASSPLRDHEQYF

D: .
J: TRBJ2-7
V: TRBV5-1
size: many
DNA: TGCGCCAGCAGCTTGGTTTCCTCGGGGGAAGAGCAGTACTTC
CDR3: CASSLVSSGEEQYF

D: TRBD1
J: TRBJ2-7
V: TRBV29-1
size: .
DNA: TGCAGCGTTGAATCAGTCGACAGGGGGTACGAGCAGTACTTC
CDR3: CSVESVDRGYEQYF

D: .
J: TRBJ1-1
V: TRBV7-6
size: many
DNA: TGTGCCAGCAGCCGAAAAGGGGCCCCTGAAGCTTTCTTT
CDR3: CASSRKGAPEAFF

D: .
J: TRBJ2-4
V: TRBV29-1
size: many
DNA: TGCAGCCCCTGCCATCCCCTAGCCAAAAACATTCAGTACTTC
CDR3: CSPCHPLAKNIQYF